A single sample is the source of the 20 T cell receptor beta chains below, sequenced in a study of lymphopenia after photon versus proton radiotherapy. TCRdb keeps only in-frame clones here, not all; method: immunoSEQ multiplex PCR. The data hold some 30,000 clones, with about 87% observed a single time. Sequencing was performed on peripheral blood, taken from a patient treated with proton-based radiotherapy. The origin of the receptors is a woman in her seventies with pancreatic cancer.

In nucleotides, the CDR3 is TGTGCCAGCAGCGGGACAGGGGGCTACACTGAAGCTTTCTTT. Translated: CASSGTGGYTEAFF. This rearrangement joins TRBV28 to TRBJ1-1; TRBD1 matches at 12 bases. Germline-derived CDR1 and CDR2 are MDHEN and SYDVKM. The CDR3 covers 14 residues. Losses at the gene ends were 6 bases for V and 3 bases for J; bases not matched to a gene: 2. The entire variable domain, with the rest obtained from reference TRBV28 and TRBJ1-1, is as follows: DVKVTQSSRYLVKRTGEKVFLECVQDMDHENMFWYRQDPGLGLRLIYFSYDVKMKEKGDIPEGYSVSREKKERFSLILESASTNQTSMYLCASSGTGGYTEAFFGQGTRLTVV.

In the case of this clone: This CDR3 is also generated by other DNA sequences in the sample. CDR3 in amino acids: CASSLGGGTNEQFF. In DNA, the CDR3 is TGCGCCAGCAGCTTGGGAGGTGGGACCAACGAGCAGTTCTTC. This rearrangement joins TRBV5-1 to TRBJ2-1; the D call may be TRBD1 or TRBD2 (5 bases each). The CDR3 covers 14 residues. Trimming pared 0 bases from V and 10 bases from J, leaving 14 bases between. In germline, CDR1 is SGHRS, CDR2 YFSETQ.

V gene TRBV9 combines with J gene TRBJ2-7; D might be TRBD2 (5 bases). The germline CDR1 and CDR2 sequences are SGDLS and YYNGEE. The CDR3 sequence is 15 residues long. The germline V and J ends were trimmed by 0 bases and 7 bases, with 17 bases remaining between them. The CDR3 is CASSVDPVLGEEQYF. The DNA of the CDR3 is TGTGCCAGCAGCGTAGACCCCGTCCTTGGGGAGGAGCAGTACTTC.

The rearrangement joins TRBV6-5 to TRBJ1-1; no clear D gene. Germline CDR1 reads MNHEY; CDR2 reads SVGAGI. This CDR3 contains 14 residues. Trimming left V 6 bases short and J 1 base short, with 12 bases between. This CDR3 is CASSSRSGNTEAFF. The CDR3, as DNA: TGTGCCAGCAGCTCCCGGAGCGGGAACACTGAAGCTTTCTTT.

J is TRBJ2-5 and V is TRBV18, with D tentatively TRBD1 (5 bases). The V and J ends lost 3 bases and 3 bases respectively, with 14 bases between them. The CDR3 runs to 15 residues. Germline V gene sequence: CDR1 KGHSH, CDR2 LQKENI. DNA of the CDR3: TGTGCCAGCTCACCGGCTCAGGGTAACGAAGAGACCCAGTACTTC. Amino acids: CASSPAQGNEETQYF.

The CDR3 DNA sequence: TGTGCCAGCAGCGACAGGGCTGCCGGGGAGCTGTTTTTT. Amino acids: CASSDRAAGELFF. This chain connects TRBV11-3 to TRBJ2-2, with 7 bases fitting TRBD1. The CDR3 extends over 13 amino acids. Germline lookup yields CDR1 SGHNT and CDR2 YENEEA. The V and J ends lost 5 bases and 6 bases, in that order; junction bases with no gene match: 3.

This rearrangement joins TRBV30 to TRBJ2-7, with D hard to call. The V gene lost 0 bases and the J gene lost 1 base, with 7 bases spanning the gap. Germline CDR1 and CDR2: GTSNPN and SVGIG (reference sequence). The length of the CDR3 is 13 residues. In DNA form, the CDR3 reads TGTGCCTGGAGTGTTGGGGATTCCTACGAGCAGTACTTC. As protein: CAWSVGDSYEQYF.

The CDR3 nucleotides read TGTGCCAGCAGCCAAGATGGGGAGCGGCAGGGGGCCACCTACGAGCAGTACTTC. This encodes CASSQDGERQGATYEQYF. This chain connects TRBV4-2 to TRBJ2-7; 8 bases line up with TRBD1. V lost 0 bases to trimming and J lost 2 bases; unmatched junction nucleotides: 12. CDR1 is LGHNA and CDR2 is YNFKEQ in the germline V gene. CDR3 length: 18 residues.

The rearrangement links TRBV2 to TRBJ2-5, with D perhaps matching TRBD1 (6 bases). Germline lookup yields CDR1 SNHLY and CDR2 FYNNEI. Trimming took off 6 bases at V and 2 bases at J, with 10 bases between the two ends. This CDR3 spans 13 amino acids. The CDR3 region is CASSGDRQETQYF. The CDR3, as DNA: TGTGCCAGCAGCGGAGACAGGCAAGAGACCCAGTACTTC.

V and J are TRBV11-1 and TRBJ2-7; 15 positions match TRBD2. J was trimmed by 7 bases and V by 0 bases; bases with no gene match: 7. This CDR3 spans 17 amino acids. Per germline, CDR1 SGHAT and CDR2 FQDESV (reference sequence). CDR3 sequence reads: CASSLAPGLAGGSEQYF. For the CDR3, the DNA is TGTGCCAGCAGCTTAGCCCCTGGACTAGCGGGAGGGAGTGAGCAGTACTTC.

The chain employs TRBV18 and TRBJ1-5, with 7 positions matching TRBD1. The CDR3 consists of 16 residues. The junction had 3 bases not matched to a gene; V was cut back by 1 base and J by 0 bases. CDR1 and CDR2 (germline): KGHSH, LQKENI. Here the CDR3 DNA reads TGTGCCAGCTCACCACAGGGGGCGGGTAGCAATCAGCCCCAGCATTTT. This sequence encodes CASSPQGAGSNQPQHF.

Comments on this clone: An end of the junction does not agree with germline; a read error may underlie this. This sequence joins TRBV14 and TRBJ2-1; 8 bases are shared with TRBD2. CDR3 length: 16 residues. Germline V gene lookup returns CDR1 SGHDN and CDR2 FVKESK. CDR3 sequence (DNA): TGTGCCAGCAGTCAAGTGGTATCGAGCGGGAGCAATGAGCAGTTCTTC. This codes for CASSQVVSSGSNEQFF.

J is TRBJ1-1 and V is TRBV5-4, with D tentatively TRBD1 (5 bases). The CDR3 runs 15 residues. Per germline, CDR1 SGHNT and CDR2 YYREEE (reference sequence). With 0 bases removed from V and 1 base from J, the gap between germline ends came to 10 bases. CDR3 bases: TGTGCCAGCAGCTTGGTCGGGGGACGGAACACTGAAGCTTTCTTT. This gives the protein CASSLVGGRNTEAFF. Complete variable domain (other parts from reference TRBV5-4 and TRBJ1-1): ETGVTQSPTHLIKTRGQQVTLRCSSQSGHNTVSWYQQALGQGPQFIFQYYREEENGRGNFPPRFSGLQFPNYSSELNVNALELDDSALYLCASSLVGGRNTEAFFGQGTRLTVV.

The chain combines TRBV10-3 with TRBJ2-1; TRBD2 matches at 10 bases. With 5 bases clipped from V and 3 bases from J, the junction kept 1 base outside the gene matches. CDR1 and CDR2 (germline): ENHRY, SYGVKD. The CDR3 is 14 residues long. The CDR3 reads CAISPSGSYNEQFF. For the CDR3, the DNA is TGTGCCATCAGTCCTAGCGGGAGCTACAATGAGCAGTTCTTC.

This clone has just a few counts. The chain recombines TRBV4-2 with TRBJ1-4, with a possible D match to TRBD1 (5 bases). The CDR3 consists of 16 residues. V was clipped by 4 bases and J by 2 bases, with 14 bases between them. Germline V gene sequence: CDR1 LGHNA, CDR2 YNFKEQ. This CDR3 is CASSLLLAGTNEKLFF. The DNA for the CDR3 is TGTGCCAGCAGCCTACTTCTGGCAGGGACTAATGAAAAACTGTTTTTT.

V is TRBV7-2 and J is TRBJ2-2; D gene unclear. Trimming took 6 bases from V and 1 from J, leaving 9 bases between them. This CDR3 is 14 amino acids long. Germline V gene sequence: CDR1 SGHTA, CDR2 FQGNSA. This CDR3 reads CASSWVQNTGELFF. The CDR3 bases are TGTGCCAGCAGTTGGGTACAGAACACCGGGGAGCTGTTTTTT.

This chain joins TRBV6-5 and TRBJ1-1; D is possibly TRBD1 (5 bases). Germline V gene lookup returns CDR1 MNHEY and CDR2 SVGAGI. V lost 7 bases to trimming and J lost 1 base, with 10 bases between them. The CDR3 is 13 residues long. CDR3 sequence (DNA): TGTGCCAGCAAAGGGGAACAGAACACTGAAGCTTTCTTT. This codes for CASKGEQNTEAFF.

J is TRBJ2-1 and V is TRBV6-6, with a weak D call TRBD2 (6 bases). The CDR3 loop spans 13 amino acids. The V and J ends lost 6 bases and 2 bases respectively, with 8 bases between them. Germline values: CDR1 MNHNY, CDR2 SVGAGI (reference sequence). CDR3 protein: CASSGRAYNEQFF. CDR3 in DNA: TGTGCCAGCAGCGGGAGAGCCTACAATGAGCAGTTCTTC.

This clone was recorded a few times. Here the CDR3 DNA reads TGTGCCAGCAGTTCAGGGGGTAGCAATCAGCCCCAGCATTTT. Amino acids: CASSSGGSNQPQHF. This chain connects TRBV6-5 to TRBJ1-5, with 7 bases fitting TRBD1. The CDR3 covers 14 residues. Germline V CDR1 and CDR2: MNHEY, SVGAGI. V lost 4 bases, J lost 0 bases, and 0 bases stayed unmatched.

This chain joins TRBV9 and TRBJ1-4; 11 positions match TRBD1. V was clipped by 4 bases and J by 6 bases; unmatched bases: 14. The CDR3 is made up of 18 amino acids. CDR1 and CDR2 from the germline V gene are SGDLS and YYNGEE. CDR3: CASSWGRDRGMFYEKLFF. CDR3 nucleotide sequence: TGTGCCAGCAGCTGGGGCCGGGACAGGGGGATGTTTTATGAAAAACTGTTTTTT.